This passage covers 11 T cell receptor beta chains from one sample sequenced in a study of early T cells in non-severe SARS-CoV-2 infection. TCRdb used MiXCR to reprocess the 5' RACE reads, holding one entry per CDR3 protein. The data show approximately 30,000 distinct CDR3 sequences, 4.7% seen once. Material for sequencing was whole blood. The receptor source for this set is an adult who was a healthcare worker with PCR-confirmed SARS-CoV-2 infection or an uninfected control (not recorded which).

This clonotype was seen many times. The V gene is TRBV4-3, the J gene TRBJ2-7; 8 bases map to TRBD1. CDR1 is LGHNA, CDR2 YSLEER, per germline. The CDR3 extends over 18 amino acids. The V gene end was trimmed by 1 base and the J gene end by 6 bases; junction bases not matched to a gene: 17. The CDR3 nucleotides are TGCGCCAGCAGCCAAGCTTCCCCGATAGACAGGGGATATGGCGAGCAGTACTTC. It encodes CASSQASPIDRGYGEQYF.

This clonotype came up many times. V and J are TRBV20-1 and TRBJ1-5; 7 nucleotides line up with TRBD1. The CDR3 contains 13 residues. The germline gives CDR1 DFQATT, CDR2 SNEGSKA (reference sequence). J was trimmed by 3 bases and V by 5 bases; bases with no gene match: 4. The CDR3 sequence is CSAGTELNQPQHF. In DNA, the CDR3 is TGCAGTGCTGGGACAGAACTCAATCAGCCCCAGCATTTT.

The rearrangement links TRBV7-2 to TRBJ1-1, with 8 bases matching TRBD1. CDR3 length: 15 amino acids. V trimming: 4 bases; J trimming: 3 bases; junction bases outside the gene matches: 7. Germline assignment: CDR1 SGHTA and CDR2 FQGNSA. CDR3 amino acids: CASSSTRGRDTEAFF. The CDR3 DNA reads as TGTGCCAGCAGCTCCACCAGGGGGCGCGACACTGAAGCTTTCTTT.

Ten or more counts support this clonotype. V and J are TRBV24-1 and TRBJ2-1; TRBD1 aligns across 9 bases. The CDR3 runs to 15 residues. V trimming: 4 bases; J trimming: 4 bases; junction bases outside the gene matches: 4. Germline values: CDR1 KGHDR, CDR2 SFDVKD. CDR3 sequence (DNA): TGTGCCACCAGTGAGTACAGGGGGCTTTACAATGAGCAGTTCTTC. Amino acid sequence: CATSEYRGLYNEQFF.

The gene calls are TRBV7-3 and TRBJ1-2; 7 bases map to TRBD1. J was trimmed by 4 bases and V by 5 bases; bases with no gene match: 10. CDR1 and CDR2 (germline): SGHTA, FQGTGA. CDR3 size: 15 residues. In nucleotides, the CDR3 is TGTGCCAGCAGCCCCCGGCCAGGGGGTATCTATGGCTACACCTTC. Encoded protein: CASSPRPGGIYGYTF.

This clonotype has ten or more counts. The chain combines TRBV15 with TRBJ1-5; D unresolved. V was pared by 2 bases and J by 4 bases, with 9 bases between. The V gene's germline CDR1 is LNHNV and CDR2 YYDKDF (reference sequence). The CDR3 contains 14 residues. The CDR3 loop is CATSRTHENQPQHF. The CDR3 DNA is TGTGCCACCAGCAGAACACATGAAAATCAGCCCCAGCATTTT.

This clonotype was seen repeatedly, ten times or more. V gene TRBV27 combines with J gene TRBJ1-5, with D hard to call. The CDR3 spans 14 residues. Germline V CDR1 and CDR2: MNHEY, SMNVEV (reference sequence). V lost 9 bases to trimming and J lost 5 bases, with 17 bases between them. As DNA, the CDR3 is TGTGCCAGTGCCCCCCCAGACCCTTATCAGCCCCAGCATTTT. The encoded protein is CASAPPDPYQPQHF.

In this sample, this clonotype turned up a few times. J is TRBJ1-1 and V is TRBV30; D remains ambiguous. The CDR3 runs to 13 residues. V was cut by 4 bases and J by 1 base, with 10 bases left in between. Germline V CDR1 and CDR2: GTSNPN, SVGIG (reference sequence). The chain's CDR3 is CAWNLRTNTEAFF. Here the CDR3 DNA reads TGTGCCTGGAATCTGCGTACGAACACTGAAGCTTTCTTT. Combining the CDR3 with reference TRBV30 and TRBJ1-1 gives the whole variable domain SQTIHQWPATLVQPVGSPLSLECTVEGTSNPNLYWYRQAAGRGLQLLFYSVGIGQISSEVPQNLSASRPQDRQFILSSKKLLLSDSGFYLCAWNLRTNTEAFFGQGTRLTVV.

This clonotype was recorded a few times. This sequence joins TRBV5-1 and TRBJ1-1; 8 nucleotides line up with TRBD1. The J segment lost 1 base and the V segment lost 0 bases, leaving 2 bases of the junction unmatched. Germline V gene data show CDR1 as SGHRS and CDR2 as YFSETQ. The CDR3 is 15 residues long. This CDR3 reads CASSLDGQGNTEAFF. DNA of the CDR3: TGCGCCAGCAGCTTGGATGGACAGGGGAACACTGAAGCTTTCTTT.

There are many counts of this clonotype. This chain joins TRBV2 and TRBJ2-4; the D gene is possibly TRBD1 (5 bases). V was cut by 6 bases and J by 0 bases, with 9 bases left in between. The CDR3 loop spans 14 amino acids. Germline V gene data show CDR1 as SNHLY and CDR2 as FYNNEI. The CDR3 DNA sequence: TGTGCCAGCAGGACAGACCAAGCCAAAAACATTCAGTACTTC. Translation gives CASRTDQAKNIQYF.

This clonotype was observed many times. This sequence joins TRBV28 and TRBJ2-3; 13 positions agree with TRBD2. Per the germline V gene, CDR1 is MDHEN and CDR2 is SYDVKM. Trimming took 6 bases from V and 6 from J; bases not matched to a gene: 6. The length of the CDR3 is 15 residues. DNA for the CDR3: TGTGCCAGCAGCCCCCCGGGACTAGCGGGGGATACGCAGTATTTT. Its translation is CASSPPGLAGDTQYF.